Below, 7 T cell receptor beta chains from the same sample are listed, as sequenced in a study of cytomegalovirus exposure and HLA in healthy donors. 13 Jbeta primers and 60 Vbeta primers were used for the PCR. Clones were read by immunoSEQ multiplex PCR, and TCRdb kept only the in-frame ones, dropping some. The top ten clones hold around 1.5% of a sample with approximately 180,000 clones, approximately 86% of them seen once. Sequenced material: PBMCs. The receptors stem from a woman aged 18-29 years in good health and CMV-seronegative.

The rearrangement uses TRBV11-2 and TRBJ2-1, with D perhaps matching TRBD1 (6 bases). V was pared by 5 bases and J by 10 bases, with 21 bases between. CDR3 size: 15 residues. Germline V gene data show CDR1 as SGHAT and CDR2 as FQNNGV. CDR3 protein: CASSPLGAPQEEQFF. The CDR3 DNA reads TGTGCCAGCAGCCCCCTGGGGGCGCCCCAAGAGGAGCAGTTCTTC. Full variable domain (rest looked up from reference TRBV11-2 and TRBJ2-1): EAGVAQSPRYKIIEKRQSVAFWCNPISGHATLYWYQQILGQGPKLLIQFQNNGVVDDSQLPKDRFSAERLKGVDSTLKIQPAKLEDSAVYLCASSPLGAPQEEQFFGPGTRLTVL.

The DNA of the CDR3 is TGTGCCACCAGCGGCCCAGGGGGCCGAGAGACCCAGTACTTC. It translates to CATSGPGGRETQYF. V usage is TRBV15 and J usage is TRBJ2-5; 8 bases are a match to TRBD1. Per the germline V gene, CDR1 is LNHNV and CDR2 is YYDKDF (reference sequence). After removal of 5 bases from V and 4 bases from J, the junction contained 6 bases not matched to a gene. This CDR3 has 14 amino acids.

This chain uses TRBV10-2 with TRBJ2-4, with TRBD2 identical over 15 bases. The ends lost 2 bases at V and 1 base at J; junction bases unmatched: 6. The length of the CDR3 is 19 residues. Germline CDR1 WSHSY, CDR2 SAAADI. CDR3 sequence: CASSEGLAGGPLAKNIQYF. Here the CDR3 DNA reads TGCGCCAGCAGTGAGGGACTAGCGGGGGGGCCCCTGGCCAAAAACATTCAGTACTTC.

The chain carries TRBV5-4 and TRBJ2-3, with D tentatively TRBD2 (5 bases). CDR3 length: 13 residues. Germline assignment: CDR1 SGHNT and CDR2 YYREEE (reference sequence). With 4 bases removed from V and 3 bases from J, the gap between germline ends came to 9 bases. The CDR3 DNA follows: TGTGCCAGCAGCAACAAGCGGACAGATACGCAGTATTTT. This codes for CASSNKRTDTQYF.

This chain connects TRBV18 to TRBJ1-5; 7 nucleotides line up with TRBD1. Unmatched junction bases numbered 9, after V lost 1 base and J lost 6 bases. The CDR3 is made up of 16 amino acids. In germline, CDR1 is KGHSH, CDR2 LQKENI. The CDR3 here is CASSPRGQPLGQPQHF. DNA for the CDR3: TGTGCCAGCTCACCACGGGGACAGCCCCTGGGTCAGCCCCAGCATTTT.

V gene TRBV27 combines with J gene TRBJ2-1; D unresolved. Germline assignment: CDR1 MNHEY and CDR2 SMNVEV (reference sequence). V lost 5 bases, J lost 4 bases, and 15 bases lay in between. The CDR3 totals 15 residues. The CDR3: CASSPTSSPYNEQFF. The CDR3 DNA reads as TGTGCCAGCAGTCCCACTTCCTCCCCGTACAATGAGCAGTTCTTC.

This clone has a handful of counts. This chain connects TRBV28 to TRBJ1-6; weak D call: TRBD1 (6 bases). Trimming took off 7 bases at V and 6 bases at J, with 16 bases between the two ends. The germline V gene encodes CDR1 MDHEN and CDR2 SYDVKM. CDR3 length: 15 residues. The CDR3 protein is CASTPTGRINSPLHF. The CDR3 nucleotides read TGTGCCAGCACCCCGACAGGTCGGATTAATTCACCCCTCCACTTT.